The present entry profiles one TCR beta chain with its context. What it recognizes is unknown. TCR beta libraries were prepared from cDNA with unique molecular identifiers. One entry per CDR3 protein, called by TCRdb with MiXCR from the PCR reads. The sample includes about 820,000 distinct CDR3 sequences, roughly half of them seen just once. This entry comes from a study of post-analysis software for immune sequencing data. The CDR3 totals 15 residues. V lost 0 bases to trimming and J lost 5 bases; unmatched junction nucleotides: 7. The germline gives CDR1 DFQATT, CDR2 SNEGSKA (reference sequence). Study observations and caveats: Controls had lower frequencies than patients of four or five TRBV segments, which included TRBV5-6, TRBV5-1 and TRBV20-1.

The clonotype was recovered from a girl aged 5-17 years with multiple sclerosis. Sequencing was carried out using blood. The chain joins TRBV20-1 to TRBJ2-5, with 9 bases matching TRBD2. CDR3 sequence reads: CSARERGGARETQYF. The CDR3 coding sequence is TGCAGTGCTAGAGAGCGCGGGGGGGCACGGGAGACCCAGTACTTC.